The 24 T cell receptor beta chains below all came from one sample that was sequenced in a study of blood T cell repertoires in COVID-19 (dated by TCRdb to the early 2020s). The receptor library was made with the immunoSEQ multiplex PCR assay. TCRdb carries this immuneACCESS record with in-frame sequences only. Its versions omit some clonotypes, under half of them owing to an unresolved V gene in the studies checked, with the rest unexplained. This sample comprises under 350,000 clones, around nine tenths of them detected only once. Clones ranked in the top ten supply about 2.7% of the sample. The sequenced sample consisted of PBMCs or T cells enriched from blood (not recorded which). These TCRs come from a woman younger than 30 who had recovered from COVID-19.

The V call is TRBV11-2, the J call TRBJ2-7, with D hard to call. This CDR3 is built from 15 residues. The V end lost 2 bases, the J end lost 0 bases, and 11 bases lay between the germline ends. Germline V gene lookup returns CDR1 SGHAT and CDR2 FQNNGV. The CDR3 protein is CASSLSELNSYEQYF. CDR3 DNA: TGTGCCAGCAGCTTAAGCGAACTCAACTCCTACGAGCAGTACTTC.

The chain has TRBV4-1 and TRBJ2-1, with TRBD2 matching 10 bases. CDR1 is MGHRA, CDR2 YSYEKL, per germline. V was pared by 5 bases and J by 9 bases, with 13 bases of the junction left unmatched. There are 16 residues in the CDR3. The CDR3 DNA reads TGCGCCAGCAGCTACTGGGGAGAACTAGCGGGAACTGAGCAGTTCTTC. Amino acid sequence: CASSYWGELAGTEQFF.

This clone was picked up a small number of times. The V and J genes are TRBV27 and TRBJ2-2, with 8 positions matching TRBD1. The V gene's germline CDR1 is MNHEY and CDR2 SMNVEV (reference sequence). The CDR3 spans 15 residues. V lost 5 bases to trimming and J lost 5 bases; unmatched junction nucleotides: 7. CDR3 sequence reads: CASSPRTGTTGELFF. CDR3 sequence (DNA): TGTGCCAGCAGTCCTAGGACAGGGACTACCGGGGAGCTGTTTTTT.

The CDR3 spells CASSLNAYEQYF. The CDR3 region has the DNA TGTGCCAGCAGTTTAAACGCGTACGAGCAGTACTTC. The chain links TRBV27 to TRBJ2-7, with unresolved D. The CDR3 sequence is 12 residues long. V was clipped by 2 bases and J by 4 bases, with 6 bases between them. Germline CDR1 MNHEY, CDR2 SMNVEV (reference sequence).

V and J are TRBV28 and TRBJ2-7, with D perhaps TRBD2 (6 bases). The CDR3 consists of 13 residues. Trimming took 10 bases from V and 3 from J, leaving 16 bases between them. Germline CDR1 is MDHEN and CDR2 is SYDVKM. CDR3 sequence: CAIRGSGDYEQYF. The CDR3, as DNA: TGTGCCATCCGGGGTAGCGGCGACTACGAGCAGTACTTC.

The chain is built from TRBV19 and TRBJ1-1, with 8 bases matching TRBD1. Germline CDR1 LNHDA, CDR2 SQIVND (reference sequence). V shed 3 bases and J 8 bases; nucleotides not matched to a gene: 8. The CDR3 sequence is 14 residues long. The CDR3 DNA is TGTGCCAGTAGTATCGCGACAGGGGTTTCAGAAGCTTTCTTT. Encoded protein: CASSIATGVSEAFF.

The CDR3 nucleotides are TGTGCCAGCAGCTTAGCCACCAGGGGATTCTACGAGCAGTACTTC. It codes for CASSLATRGFYEQYF. The J gene is TRBJ2-7, the V gene TRBV11-3, with D perhaps matching TRBD1 (6 bases). Germline assignment: CDR1 SGHNT and CDR2 YENEEA. This CDR3 has 15 residues. With 1 base removed from V and 3 bases from J, the gap between germline ends came to 13 bases.

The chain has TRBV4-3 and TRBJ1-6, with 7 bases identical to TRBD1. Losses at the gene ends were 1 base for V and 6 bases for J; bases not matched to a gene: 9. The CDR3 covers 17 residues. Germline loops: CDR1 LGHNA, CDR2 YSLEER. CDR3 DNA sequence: TGCGCCAGCAGCCAAGCGACAGGGCCGGGCGGTAATTCACCCCTCCACTTT. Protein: CASSQATGPGGNSPLHF.

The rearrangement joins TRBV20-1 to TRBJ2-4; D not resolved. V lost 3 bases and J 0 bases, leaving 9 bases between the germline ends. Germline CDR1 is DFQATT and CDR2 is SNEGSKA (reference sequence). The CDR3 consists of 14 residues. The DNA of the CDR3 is TGCAGTGCTAGTCCCCCCCTAGCCAAAAACATTCAGTACTTC. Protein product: CSASPPLAKNIQYF.

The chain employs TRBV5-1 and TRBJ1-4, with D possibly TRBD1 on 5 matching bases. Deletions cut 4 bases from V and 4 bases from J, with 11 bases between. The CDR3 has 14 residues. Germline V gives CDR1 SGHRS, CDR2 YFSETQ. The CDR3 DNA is TGCGCCAGCAGCCTGGGACGGGATAATGAAAAACTGTTTTTT. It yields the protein CASSLGRDNEKLFF. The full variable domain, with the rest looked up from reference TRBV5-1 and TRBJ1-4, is KAGVTQTPRYLIKTRGQQVTLSCSPISGHRSVSWYQQTPGQGLQFLFEYFSETQRNKGNFPGRFSGRQFSNSRSEMNVSTLELGDSALYLCASSLGRDNEKLFFGSGTQLSVL.

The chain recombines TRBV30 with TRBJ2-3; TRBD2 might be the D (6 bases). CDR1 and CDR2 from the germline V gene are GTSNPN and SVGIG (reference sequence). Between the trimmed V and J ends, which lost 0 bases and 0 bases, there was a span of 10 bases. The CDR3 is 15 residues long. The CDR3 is CAWSVSGSSTDTQYF. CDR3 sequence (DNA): TGTGCCTGGAGTGTATCCGGGAGCAGCACAGATACGCAGTATTTT.

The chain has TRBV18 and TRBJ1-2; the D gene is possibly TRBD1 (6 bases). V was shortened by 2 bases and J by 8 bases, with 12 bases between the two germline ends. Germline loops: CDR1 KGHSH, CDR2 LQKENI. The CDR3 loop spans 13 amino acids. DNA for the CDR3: TGTGCCAGCTCACCAAGCAGGGGTGACGGCTACACCTTC. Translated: CASSPSRGDGYTF.

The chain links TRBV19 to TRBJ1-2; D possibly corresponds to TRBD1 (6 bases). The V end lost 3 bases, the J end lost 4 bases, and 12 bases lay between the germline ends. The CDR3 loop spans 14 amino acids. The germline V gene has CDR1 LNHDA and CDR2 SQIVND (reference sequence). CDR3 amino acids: CASSMGTSVYGYTF. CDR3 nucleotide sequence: TGTGCCAGTAGTATGGGGACATCCGTCTATGGCTACACCTTC.

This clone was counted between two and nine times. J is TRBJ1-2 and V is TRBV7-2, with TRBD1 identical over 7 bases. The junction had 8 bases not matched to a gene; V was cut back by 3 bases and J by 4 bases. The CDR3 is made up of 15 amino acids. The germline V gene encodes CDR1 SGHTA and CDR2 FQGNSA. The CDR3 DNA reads TGTGCCAGCAGCTTCAGCCGGGACAGCGTCTATGGCTACACCTTC. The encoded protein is CASSFSRDSVYGYTF.

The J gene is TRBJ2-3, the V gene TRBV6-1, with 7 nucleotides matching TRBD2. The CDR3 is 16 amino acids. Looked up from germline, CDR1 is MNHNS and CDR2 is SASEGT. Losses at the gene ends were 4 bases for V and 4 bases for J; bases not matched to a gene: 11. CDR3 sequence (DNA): TGTGCCAGCAGTGGTGCGGGGGTCCGACCGGCAGATACGCAGTATTTT. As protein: CASSGAGVRPADTQYF.

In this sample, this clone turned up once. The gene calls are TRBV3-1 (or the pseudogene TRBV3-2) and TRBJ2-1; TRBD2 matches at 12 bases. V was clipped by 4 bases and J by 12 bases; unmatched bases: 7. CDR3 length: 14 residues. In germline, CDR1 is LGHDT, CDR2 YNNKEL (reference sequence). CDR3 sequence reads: CASSPRGLAGAQFF. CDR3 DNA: TGTGCCAGCAGCCCACGGGGACTAGCGGGCGCGCAGTTCTTC.

CDR3 protein: CASSFLGGAKNIQYF. CDR3 sequence (DNA): TGTGCCAGCAGTTTTCTTGGGGGGGCCAAAAACATTCAGTACTTC. The chain links TRBV28 to TRBJ2-4, with a tentative D call TRBD2 (6 bases). The V end lost 3 bases, the J end lost 1 base, and 10 bases lay between the germline ends. CDR3 length equals 15 residues. Germline loops: CDR1 MDHEN, CDR2 SYDVKM.

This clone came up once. Here the CDR3 reads CAITTGRSETQYF. The CDR3 DNA follows: TGTGCCATCACGACAGGGAGGTCAGAGACCCAGTACTTC. This rearrangement joins TRBV10-3 to TRBJ2-5, with D maybe TRBD1 (7 bases). Germline CDR1 is ENHRY and CDR2 is SYGVKD. The CDR3 spans 13 residues. V was cut by 7 bases and J by 4 bases, with 13 bases left in between.

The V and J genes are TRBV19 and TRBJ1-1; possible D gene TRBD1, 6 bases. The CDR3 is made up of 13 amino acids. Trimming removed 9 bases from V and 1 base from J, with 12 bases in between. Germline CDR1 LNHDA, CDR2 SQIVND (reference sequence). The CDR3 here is CASNLGQNTEAFF. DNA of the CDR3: TGTGCCAGCAACCTGGGACAGAACACTGAAGCTTTCTTT.

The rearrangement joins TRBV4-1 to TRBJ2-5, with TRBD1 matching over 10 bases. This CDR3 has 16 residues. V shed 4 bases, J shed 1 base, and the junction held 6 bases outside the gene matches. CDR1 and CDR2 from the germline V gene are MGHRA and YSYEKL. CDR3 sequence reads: CASSPQGQGIQETQYF. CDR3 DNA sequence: TGCGCCAGCAGCCCACAGGGACAGGGGATCCAAGAGACCCAGTACTTC.

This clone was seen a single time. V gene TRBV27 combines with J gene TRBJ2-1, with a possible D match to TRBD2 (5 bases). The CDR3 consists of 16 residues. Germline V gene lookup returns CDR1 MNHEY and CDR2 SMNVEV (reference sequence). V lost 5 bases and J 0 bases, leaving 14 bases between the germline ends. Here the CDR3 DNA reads TGTGCCAGCAGTACACGACTACGTCGCTCCTACAATGAGCAGTTCTTC. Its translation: CASSTRLRRSYNEQFF.

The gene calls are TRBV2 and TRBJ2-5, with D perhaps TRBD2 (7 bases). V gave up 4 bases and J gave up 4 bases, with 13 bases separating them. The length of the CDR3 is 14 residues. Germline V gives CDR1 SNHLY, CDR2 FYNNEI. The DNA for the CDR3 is TGTGCCAGCAGTGTAGGGGGAGGGTCAGAGACCCAGTACTTC. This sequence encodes CASSVGGGSETQYF.

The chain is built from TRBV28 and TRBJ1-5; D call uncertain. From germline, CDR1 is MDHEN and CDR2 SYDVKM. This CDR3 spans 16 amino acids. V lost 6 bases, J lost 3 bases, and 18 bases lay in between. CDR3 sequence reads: CASSFTTLATNQPQHF. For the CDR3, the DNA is TGTGCCAGCAGCTTTACGACACTCGCGACCAATCAGCCCCAGCATTTT. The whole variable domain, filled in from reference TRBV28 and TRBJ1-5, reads DVKVTQSSRYLVKRTGEKVFLECVQDMDHENMFWYRQDPGLGLRLIYFSYDVKMKEKGDIPEGYSVSREKKERFSLILESASTNQTSMYLCASSFTTLATNQPQHFGDGTRLSIL.

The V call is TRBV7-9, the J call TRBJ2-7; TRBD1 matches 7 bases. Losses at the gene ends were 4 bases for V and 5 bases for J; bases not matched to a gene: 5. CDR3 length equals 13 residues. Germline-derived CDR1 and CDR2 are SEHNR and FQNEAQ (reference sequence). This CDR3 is CASSSWTGDEQYF. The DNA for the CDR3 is TGTGCCAGCAGCTCCTGGACAGGAGACGAGCAGTACTTC.